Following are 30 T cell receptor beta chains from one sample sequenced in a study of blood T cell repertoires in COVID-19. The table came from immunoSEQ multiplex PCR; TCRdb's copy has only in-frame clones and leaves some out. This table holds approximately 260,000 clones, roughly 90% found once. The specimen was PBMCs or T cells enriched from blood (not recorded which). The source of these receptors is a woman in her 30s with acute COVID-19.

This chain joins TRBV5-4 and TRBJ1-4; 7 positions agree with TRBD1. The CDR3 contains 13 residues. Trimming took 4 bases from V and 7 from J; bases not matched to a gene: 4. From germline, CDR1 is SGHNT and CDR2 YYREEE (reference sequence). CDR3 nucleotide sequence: TGTGCCAGCAGCCGTACAGGGGTTGAAAAACTGTTTTTT. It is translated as CASSRTGVEKLFF.

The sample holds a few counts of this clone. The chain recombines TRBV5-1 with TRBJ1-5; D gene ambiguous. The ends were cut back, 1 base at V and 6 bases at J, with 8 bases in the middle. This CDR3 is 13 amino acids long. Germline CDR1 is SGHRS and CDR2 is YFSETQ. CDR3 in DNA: TGCGCCAGCAGCTTGACGGGGATTCAGCCCCAGCATTTT. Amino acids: CASSLTGIQPQHF.

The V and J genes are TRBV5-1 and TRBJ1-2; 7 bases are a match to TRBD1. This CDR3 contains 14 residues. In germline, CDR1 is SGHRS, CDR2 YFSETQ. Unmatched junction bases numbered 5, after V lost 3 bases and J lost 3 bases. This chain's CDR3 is CASSSTGEYYGYTF. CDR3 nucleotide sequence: TGCGCCAGCAGCTCTACAGGGGAGTACTATGGCTACACCTTC.

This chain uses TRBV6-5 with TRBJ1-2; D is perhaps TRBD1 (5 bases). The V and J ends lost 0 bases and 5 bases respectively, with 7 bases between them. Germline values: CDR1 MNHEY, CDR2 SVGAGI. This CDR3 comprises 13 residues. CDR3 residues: CASSYSQEYGYTF. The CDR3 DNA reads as TGTGCCAGCAGTTACTCACAGGAATATGGCTACACCTTC.

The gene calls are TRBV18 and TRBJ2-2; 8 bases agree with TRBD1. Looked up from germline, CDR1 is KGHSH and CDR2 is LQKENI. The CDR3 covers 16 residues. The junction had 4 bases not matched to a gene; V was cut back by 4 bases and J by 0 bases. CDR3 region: CASSQSTGANTGELFF. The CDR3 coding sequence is TGTGCCAGCTCACAATCGACAGGGGCGAACACCGGGGAGCTGTTTTTT. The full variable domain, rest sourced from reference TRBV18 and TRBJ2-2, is NAGVMQNPRHLVRRRGQEARLRCSPMKGHSHVYWYRQLPEEGLKFMVYLQKENIIDESGMPKERFSAEFPKEGPSILRIQQVVRGDSAAYFCASSQSTGANTGELFFGEGSRLTVL.

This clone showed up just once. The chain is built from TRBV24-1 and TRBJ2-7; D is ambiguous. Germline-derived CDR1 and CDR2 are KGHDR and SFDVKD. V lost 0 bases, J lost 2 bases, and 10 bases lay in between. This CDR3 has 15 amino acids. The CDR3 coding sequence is TGTGCCACCAGTGATTTGCATCACATTCCCTACGAGCAGTACTTC. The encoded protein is CATSDLHHIPYEQYF.

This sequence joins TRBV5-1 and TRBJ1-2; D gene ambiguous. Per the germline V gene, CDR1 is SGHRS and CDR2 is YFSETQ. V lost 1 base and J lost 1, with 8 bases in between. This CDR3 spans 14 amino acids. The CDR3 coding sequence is TGCGCCAGCAGCTTGAATCTGTTTAACTATGGCTACACCTTC. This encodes CASSLNLFNYGYTF.

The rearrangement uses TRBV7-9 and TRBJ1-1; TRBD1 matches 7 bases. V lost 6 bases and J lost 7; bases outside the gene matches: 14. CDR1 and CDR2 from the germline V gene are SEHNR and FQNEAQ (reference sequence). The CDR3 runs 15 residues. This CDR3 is CASSSTSQGGGEAFF. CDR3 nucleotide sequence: TGTGCCAGCAGTTCCACCTCGCAGGGGGGTGGTGAAGCTTTCTTT. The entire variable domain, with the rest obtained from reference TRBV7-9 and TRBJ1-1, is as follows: DTGVSQNPRHKITKRGQNVTFRCDPISEHNRLYWYRQTLGQGPEFLTYFQNEAQLEKSRLLSDRFSAERPKGSFSTLEIQRTEQGDSAMYLCASSSTSQGGGEAFFGQGTRLTVV.

The CDR3 loop reads CASSPTLEGVSFF. Here the CDR3 DNA reads TGTGCCAGCTCACCAACCTTGGAGGGTGTGTCTTTCTTT. This rearrangement joins TRBV18 to TRBJ1-1, with D unresolved. The CDR3 spans 13 residues. Germline V gives CDR1 KGHSH, CDR2 LQKENI. V lost 2 bases and J lost 12, with 16 bases in between.

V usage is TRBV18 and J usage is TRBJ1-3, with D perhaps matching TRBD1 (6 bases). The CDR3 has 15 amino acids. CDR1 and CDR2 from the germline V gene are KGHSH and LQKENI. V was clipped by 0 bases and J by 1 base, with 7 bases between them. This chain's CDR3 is CASSPPGTSGNTIYF. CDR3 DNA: TGTGCCAGCTCACCACCTGGGACATCTGGAAACACCATATATTTT.

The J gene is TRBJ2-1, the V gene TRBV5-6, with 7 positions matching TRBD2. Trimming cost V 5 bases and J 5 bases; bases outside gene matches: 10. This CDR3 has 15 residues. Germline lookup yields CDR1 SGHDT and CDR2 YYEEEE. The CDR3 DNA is TGTGCCAGCAGTCCGGCCGGCGGGAGCCACAATGAGCAGTTCTTC. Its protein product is CASSPAGGSHNEQFF.

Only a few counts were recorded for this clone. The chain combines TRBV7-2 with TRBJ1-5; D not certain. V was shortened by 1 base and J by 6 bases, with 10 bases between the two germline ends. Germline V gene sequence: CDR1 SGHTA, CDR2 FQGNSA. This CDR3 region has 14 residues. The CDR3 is CASSLETSGQPQHF. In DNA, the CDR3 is TGTGCCAGCAGCTTAGAAACCAGCGGTCAGCCCCAGCATTTT.

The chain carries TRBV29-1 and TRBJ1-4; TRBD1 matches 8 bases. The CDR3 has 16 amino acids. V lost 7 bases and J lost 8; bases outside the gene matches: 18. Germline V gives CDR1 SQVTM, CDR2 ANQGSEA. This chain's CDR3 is CSAGGTGPNRREKLFF. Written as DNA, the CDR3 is TGCAGCGCTGGGGGGACAGGCCCGAACCGGCGGGAAAAACTGTTTTTT.

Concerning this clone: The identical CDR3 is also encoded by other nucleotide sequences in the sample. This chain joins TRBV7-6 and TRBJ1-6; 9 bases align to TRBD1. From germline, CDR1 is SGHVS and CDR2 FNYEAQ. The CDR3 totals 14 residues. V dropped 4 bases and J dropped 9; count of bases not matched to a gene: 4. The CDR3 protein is CASSSGQGPSPLHF. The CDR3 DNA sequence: TGTGCCAGCAGCTCGGGACAGGGTCCTTCACCCCTCCACTTT.

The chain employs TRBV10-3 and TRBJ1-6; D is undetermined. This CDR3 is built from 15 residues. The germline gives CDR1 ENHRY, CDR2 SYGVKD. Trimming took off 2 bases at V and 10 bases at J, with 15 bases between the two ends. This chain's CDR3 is CAISETKRVVSPLHF. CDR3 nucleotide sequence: TGTGCCATCAGTGAGACGAAGAGGGTTGTGTCACCCCTCCACTTT.

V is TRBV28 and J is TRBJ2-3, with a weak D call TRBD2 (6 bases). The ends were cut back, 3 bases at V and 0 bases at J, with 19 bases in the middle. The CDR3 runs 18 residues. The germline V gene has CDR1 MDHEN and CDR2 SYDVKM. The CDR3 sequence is CASSFPGVRYPSTDTQYF. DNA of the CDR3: TGTGCCAGCAGTTTCCCGGGGGTCCGATATCCTAGCACAGATACGCAGTATTTT.

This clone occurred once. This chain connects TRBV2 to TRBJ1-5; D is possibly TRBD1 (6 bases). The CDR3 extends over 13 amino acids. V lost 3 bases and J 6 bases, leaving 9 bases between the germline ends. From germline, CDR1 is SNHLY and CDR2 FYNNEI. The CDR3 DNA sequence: TGTGCCAGCAGTGATGCAGGGGTTCAGCCCCAGCATTTT. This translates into CASSDAGVQPQHF.

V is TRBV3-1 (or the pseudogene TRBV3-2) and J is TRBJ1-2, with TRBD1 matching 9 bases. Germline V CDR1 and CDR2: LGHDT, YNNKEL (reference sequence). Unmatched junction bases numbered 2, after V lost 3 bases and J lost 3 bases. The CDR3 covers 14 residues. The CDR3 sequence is CASSQGQGYYGYTF. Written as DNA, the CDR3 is TGTGCCAGCAGCCAGGGACAGGGTTACTATGGCTACACCTTC.

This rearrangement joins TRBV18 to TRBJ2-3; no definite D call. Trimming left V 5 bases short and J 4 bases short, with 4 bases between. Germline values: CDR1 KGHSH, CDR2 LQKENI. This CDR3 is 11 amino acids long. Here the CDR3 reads CASSEPDTQYF. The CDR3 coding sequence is TGTGCCAGCTCAGAGCCAGATACGCAGTATTTT.

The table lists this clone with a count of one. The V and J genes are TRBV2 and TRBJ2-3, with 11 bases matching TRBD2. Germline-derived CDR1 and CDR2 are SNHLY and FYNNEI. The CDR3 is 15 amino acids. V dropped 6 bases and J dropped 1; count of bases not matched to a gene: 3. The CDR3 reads CASRALAGGTDTQYF. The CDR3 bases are TGTGCCAGCAGGGCACTAGCGGGGGGCACAGATACGCAGTATTTT. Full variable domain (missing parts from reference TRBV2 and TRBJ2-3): EPEVTQTPSHQVTQMGQEVILRCVPISNHLYFYWYRQILGQKVEFLVSFYNNEISEKSEIFDDQFSVERPDGSNFTLKIRSTKLEDSAMYFCASRALAGGTDTQYFGPGTRLTVL.

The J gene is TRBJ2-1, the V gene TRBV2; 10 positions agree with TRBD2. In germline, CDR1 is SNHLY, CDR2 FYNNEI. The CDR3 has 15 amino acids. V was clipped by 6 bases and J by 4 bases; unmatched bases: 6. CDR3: CASRKRGGAYNEQFF. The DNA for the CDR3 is TGTGCCAGCAGAAAGCGGGGGGGCGCTTACAATGAGCAGTTCTTC.

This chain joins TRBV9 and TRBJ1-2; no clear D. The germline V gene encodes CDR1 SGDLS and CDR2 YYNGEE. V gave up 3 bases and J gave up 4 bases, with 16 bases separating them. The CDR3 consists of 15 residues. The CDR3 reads CASSASTPTSYGYTF. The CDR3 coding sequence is TGTGCCAGCAGCGCCTCCACCCCGACTAGCTATGGCTACACCTTC.

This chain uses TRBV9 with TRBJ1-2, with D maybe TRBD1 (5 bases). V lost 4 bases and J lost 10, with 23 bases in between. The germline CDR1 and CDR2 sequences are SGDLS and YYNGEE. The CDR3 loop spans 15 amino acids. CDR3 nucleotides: TGTGCCAGCAGCATGCCATCGGACATTGGGGATACCTACACCTTC. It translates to CASSMPSDIGDTYTF.

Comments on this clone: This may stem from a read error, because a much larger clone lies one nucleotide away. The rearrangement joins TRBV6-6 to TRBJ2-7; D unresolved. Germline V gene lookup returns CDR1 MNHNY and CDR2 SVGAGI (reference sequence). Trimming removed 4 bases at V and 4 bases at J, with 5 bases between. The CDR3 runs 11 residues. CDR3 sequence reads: CASSSLYEQYF. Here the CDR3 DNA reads TGTGCCAGCAGTTCCTTGTACGAGCAGTACTTC.

The CDR3 protein is CASSHSREDRTNEQFF. As DNA, the CDR3 is TGTGCCAGCAGCCACTCCAGGGAAGACCGAACCAATGAGCAGTTCTTC. The V gene is TRBV21-1, the J gene TRBJ2-1; the D call of TRBD1 is as the table states it, not checked on the DNA. TRBV21-1 has pseudogene status. The CDR3 runs to 16 residues.

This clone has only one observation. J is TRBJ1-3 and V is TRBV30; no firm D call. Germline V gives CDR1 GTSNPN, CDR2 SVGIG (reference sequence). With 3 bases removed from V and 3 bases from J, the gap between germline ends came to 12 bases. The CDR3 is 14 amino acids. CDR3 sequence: CAWSVPEGGNTIYF. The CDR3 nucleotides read TGTGCCTGGAGCGTACCTGAGGGTGGAAACACCATATATTTT.

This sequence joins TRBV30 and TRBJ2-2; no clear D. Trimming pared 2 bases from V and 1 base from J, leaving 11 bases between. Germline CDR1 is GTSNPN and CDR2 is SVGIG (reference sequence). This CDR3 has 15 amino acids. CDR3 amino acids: CAWSLSSVNTGELFF. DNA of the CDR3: TGTGCCTGGAGTCTCTCGTCTGTGAACACCGGGGAGCTGTTTTTT. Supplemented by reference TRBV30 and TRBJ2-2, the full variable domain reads SQTIHQWPATLVQPVGSPLSLECTVEGTSNPNLYWYRQAAGRGLQLLFYSVGIGQISSEVPQNLSASRPQDRQFILSSKKLLLSDSGFYLCAWSLSSVNTGELFFGEGSRLTVL.

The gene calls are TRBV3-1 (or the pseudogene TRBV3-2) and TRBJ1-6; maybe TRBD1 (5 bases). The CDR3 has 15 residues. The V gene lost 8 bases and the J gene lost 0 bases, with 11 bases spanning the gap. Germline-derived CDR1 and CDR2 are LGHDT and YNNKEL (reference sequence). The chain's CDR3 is CASSGGSSYNSPLHF. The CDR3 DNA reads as TGTGCCAGCTCGGGGGGTAGCTCCTATAATTCACCCCTCCACTTT.

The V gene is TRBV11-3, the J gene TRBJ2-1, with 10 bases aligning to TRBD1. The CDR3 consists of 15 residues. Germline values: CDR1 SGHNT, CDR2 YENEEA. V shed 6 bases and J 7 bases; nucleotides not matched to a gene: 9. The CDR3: CASSTGTGDRNEQFF. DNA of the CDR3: TGTGCCAGCAGTACCGGGACAGGGGATAGGAATGAGCAGTTCTTC.

CDR3 nucleotides: TGTGCCAGCAGCTTAGGACCCAATAGCCACAATGAGCAGTTCTTC. This translates into CASSLGPNSHNEQFF. The chain carries TRBV7-9 and TRBJ2-1, with unresolved D. Deletions cut 1 base from V and 5 bases from J, with 12 bases between. This CDR3 has 15 amino acids. Per the germline V gene, CDR1 is SEHNR and CDR2 is FQNEAQ (reference sequence).